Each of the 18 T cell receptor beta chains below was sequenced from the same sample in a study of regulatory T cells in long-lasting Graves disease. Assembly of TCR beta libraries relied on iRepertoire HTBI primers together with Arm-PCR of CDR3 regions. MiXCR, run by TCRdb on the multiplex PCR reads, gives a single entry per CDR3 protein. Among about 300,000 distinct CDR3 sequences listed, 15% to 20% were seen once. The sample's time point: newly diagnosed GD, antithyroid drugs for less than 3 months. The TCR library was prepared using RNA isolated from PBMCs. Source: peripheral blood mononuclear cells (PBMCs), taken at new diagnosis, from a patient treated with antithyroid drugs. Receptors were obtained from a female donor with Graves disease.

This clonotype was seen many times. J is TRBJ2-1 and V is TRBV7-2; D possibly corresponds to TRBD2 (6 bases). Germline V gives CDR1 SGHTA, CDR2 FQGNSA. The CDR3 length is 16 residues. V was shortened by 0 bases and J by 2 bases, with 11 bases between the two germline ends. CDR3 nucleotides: TGTGCCAGCAGCTTAGCTAGCGGATTCCCCTACAATGAGCAGTTCTTC. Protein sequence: CASSLASGFPYNEQFF.

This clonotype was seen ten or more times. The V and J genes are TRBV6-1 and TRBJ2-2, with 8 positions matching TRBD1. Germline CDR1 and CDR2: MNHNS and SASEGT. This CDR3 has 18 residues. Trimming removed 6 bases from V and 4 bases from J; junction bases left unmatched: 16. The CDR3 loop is CASSLGQGADQTTGELFF. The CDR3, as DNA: TGTGCCAGCAGCCTAGGACAGGGCGCTGATCAAACCACCGGGGAGCTGTTTTTT.

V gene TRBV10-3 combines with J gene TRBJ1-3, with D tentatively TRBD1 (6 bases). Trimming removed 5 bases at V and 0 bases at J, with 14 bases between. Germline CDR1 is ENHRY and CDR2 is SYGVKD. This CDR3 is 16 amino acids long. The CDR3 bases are TGTGCCATCAGTCCGGGGGGGCTAAGCTCTGGAAACACCATATATTTT. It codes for CAISPGGLSSGNTIYF.

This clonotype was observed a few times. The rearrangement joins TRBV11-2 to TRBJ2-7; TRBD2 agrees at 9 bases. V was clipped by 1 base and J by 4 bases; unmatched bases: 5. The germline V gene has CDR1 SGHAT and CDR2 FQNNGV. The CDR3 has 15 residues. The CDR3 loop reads CASSLGSSGTYEQYF. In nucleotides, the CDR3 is TGTGCCAGCAGCTTAGGGTCTAGCGGGACTTACGAGCAGTACTTC.

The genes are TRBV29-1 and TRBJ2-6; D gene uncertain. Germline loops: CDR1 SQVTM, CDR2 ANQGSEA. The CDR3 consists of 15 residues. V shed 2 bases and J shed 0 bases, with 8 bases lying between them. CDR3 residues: CSVETPGSGANVLTF. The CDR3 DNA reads TGCAGCGTTGAAACCCCGGGCTCTGGGGCCAACGTCCTGACTTTC.

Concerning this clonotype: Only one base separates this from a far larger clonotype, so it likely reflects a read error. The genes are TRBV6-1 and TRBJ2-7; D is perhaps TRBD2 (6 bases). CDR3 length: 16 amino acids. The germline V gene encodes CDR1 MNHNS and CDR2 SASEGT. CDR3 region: CASSLEASATPYEQCF. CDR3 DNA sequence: TGTGCCAGCAGCTTAGAGGCTAGCGCCACCCCCTACGAGCAGTGCTTC.

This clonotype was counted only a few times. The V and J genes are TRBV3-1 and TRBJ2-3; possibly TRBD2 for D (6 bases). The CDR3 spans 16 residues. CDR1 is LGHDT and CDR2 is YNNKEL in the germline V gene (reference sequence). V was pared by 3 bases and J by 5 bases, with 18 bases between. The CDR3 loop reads CASSHEVRGGKDTQYF. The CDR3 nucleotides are TGTGCCAGCAGCCATGAGGTTCGGGGCGGGAAAGATACGCAGTATTTT.

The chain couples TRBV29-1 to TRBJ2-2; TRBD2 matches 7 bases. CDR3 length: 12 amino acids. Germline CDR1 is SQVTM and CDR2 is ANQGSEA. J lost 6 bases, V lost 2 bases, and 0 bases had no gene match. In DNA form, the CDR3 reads TGCAGCGTTGAACGGGGGGCCGGGGAGCTGTTTTTT. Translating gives CSVERGAGELFF.

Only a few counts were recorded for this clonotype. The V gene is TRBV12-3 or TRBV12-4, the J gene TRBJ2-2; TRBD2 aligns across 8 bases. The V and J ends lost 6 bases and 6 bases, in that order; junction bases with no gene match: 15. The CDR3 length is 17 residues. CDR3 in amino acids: CASSHLRSGRTPGELFF. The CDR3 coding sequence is TGTGCCAGCAGCCACCTTCGAAGCGGGAGAACCCCCGGGGAGCTGTTTTTT.

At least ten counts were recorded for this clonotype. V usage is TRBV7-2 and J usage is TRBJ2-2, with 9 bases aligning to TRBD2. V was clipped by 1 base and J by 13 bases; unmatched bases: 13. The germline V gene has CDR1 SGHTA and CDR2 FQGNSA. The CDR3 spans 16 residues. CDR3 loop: CASSLVGSSGVRRLFF. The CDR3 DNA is TGTGCCAGCAGCTTAGTGGGGTCTAGCGGGGTCAGACGGCTGTTTTTT.

CDR3: CATWTPDCVYEQYF. CDR3 bases: TGTGCCACCTGGACCCCGGATTGTGTGTACGAGCAGTACTTC. V and J are TRBV24-1 and TRBJ2-7; the D is unclear. The V and J ends lost 9 bases and 4 bases respectively, with 18 bases between them. Germline V CDR1 and CDR2: KGHDR, SFDVKD. The CDR3 extends over 14 amino acids.

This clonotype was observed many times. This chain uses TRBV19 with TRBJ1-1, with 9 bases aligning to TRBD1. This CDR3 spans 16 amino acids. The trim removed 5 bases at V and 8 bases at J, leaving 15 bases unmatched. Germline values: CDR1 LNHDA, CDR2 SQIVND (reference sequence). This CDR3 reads CASSPPGQGRWAEAFF. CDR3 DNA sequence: TGTGCCAGTAGTCCTCCGGGACAGGGAAGATGGGCGGAAGCTTTCTTT. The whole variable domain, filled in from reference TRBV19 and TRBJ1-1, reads DGGITQSPKYLFRKEGQNVTLSCEQNLNHDAMYWYRQDPGQGLRLIYYSQIVNDFQKGDIAEGYSVSREKKESFPLTVTSAQKNPTAFYLCASSPPGQGRWAEAFFGQGTRLTVV.

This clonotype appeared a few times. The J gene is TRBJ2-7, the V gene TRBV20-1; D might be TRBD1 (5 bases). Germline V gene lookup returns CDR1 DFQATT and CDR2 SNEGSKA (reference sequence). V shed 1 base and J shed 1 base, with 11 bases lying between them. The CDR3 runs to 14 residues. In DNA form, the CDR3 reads TGCAGTGCTAGAGCCCCCCAGGGTTCCTACGAGCAGTACTTC. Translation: CSARAPQGSYEQYF.

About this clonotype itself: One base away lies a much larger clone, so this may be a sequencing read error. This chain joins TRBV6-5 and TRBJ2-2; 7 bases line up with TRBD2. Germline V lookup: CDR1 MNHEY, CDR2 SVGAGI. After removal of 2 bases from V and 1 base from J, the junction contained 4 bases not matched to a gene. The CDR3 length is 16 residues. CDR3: CASSYRTRVNTGELFF. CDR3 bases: TGTGCCAGCAGTTACAGGACTAGGGTGAACACCGGGGAGCTGTTTTTT.

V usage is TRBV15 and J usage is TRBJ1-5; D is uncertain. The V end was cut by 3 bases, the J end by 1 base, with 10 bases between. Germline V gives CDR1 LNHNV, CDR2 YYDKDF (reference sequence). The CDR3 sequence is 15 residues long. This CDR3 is CATSRDFRSNQPQHF. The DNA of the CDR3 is TGTGCCACCAGCAGGGACTTTAGGAGCAATCAGCCCCAGCATTTT.

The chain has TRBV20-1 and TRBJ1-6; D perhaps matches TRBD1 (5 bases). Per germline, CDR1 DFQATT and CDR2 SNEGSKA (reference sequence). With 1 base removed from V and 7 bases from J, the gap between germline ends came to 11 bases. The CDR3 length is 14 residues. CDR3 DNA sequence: TGCAGTGCTAGAGTTACAGGTCCGAATTCACCCCTCCACTTT. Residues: CSARVTGPNSPLHF.

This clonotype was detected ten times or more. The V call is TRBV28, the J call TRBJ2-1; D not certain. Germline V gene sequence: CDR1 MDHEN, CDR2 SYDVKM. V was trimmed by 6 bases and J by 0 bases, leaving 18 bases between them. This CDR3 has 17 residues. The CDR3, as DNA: TGTGCCAGCAGCCGAAAAAAACACTGGAGCTCCTACAATGAGCAGTTCTTC. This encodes CASSRKKHWSSYNEQFF. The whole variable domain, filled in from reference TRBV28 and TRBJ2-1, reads DVKVTQSSRYLVKRTGEKVFLECVQDMDHENMFWYRQDPGLGLRLIYFSYDVKMKEKGDIPEGYSVSREKKERFSLILESASTNQTSMYLCASSRKKHWSSYNEQFFGPGTRLTVL.

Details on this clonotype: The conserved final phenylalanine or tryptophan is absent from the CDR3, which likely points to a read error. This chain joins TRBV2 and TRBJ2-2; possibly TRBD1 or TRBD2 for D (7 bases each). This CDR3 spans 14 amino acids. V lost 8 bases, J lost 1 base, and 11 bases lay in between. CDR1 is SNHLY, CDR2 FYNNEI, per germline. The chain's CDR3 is CASGRDRNTGELFS. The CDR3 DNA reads TGTGCCAGCGGGAGGGACAGGAACACCGGGGAGCTGTTTTCT.